This T cell receptor beta chain was retrieved from a study of Ad26.COV2.S vaccination and SARS-CoV-2 variants. On the study more broadly: Intramuscular Ad26.COV2.S at 5x10^10 or 1x10^11 viral particles. Findings of the study overall: After vaccination, reports described spike-specific CD8+ and CD4+ T cell responses as showing substantial breadth.

V lost 7 bases and J lost 3, with 10 bases in between. The germline CDR1 and CDR2 sequences are SQVTM and ANQGSEA. The CDR3 length is 12 residues. Points on this clone: Its antigen is not known.

Assay used: immunoSEQ multiplex PCR; TCRdb lists only in-frame clones, some missing. Here the sample spans 380,000 or so clones, about four fifths being singletons. The treatment is: some 20 received Ad26.COV2.S at low or high dose, single or two shots; 5 received placebo; per-sample allocation not given. Sampling took place 63 days after the first vaccine or placebo injection. At a Boston site, the person donating was an adult of 18-55 years. As its vector, the vaccine had Ad26, which expressed Wuhan-strain SARS-CoV-2 spike. The chain uses TRBV29-1 and TRBJ2-4; TRBD2 is a possible D gene (5 bases). The TCR sequence derives from a person between 18 and 59 years old who received the Ad26.COV2.S COVID-19 vaccine or a placebo. The sequenced sample was peripheral blood, obtained in a trial of Ad26.COV2.S vaccine versus placebo. CDR3 nucleotide sequence: TGCAGCGCGACTGAGGGCAAAAACATTCAGTACTTC. As protein: CSATEGKNIQYF.